These 31 T cell receptor beta chains were sequenced from one sample in a study of T cells after yellow fever vaccination. TCRdb used MiXCR to reprocess the 5' RACE reads, holding one entry per CDR3 protein. Counted here are 300,000 to 400,000 distinct CDR3 sequences, about 10% occurring once; the ten biggest clones make up 3.3%. This material consisted of CD4+ T cells sorted from PBMCs, taken 45 days after the yellow fever booster vaccination. These receptors were obtained from a man between 18 and 35 years old who received the YFV17D yellow fever vaccine.

J is TRBJ2-3 and V is TRBV7-9; D may be TRBD1 (6 bases). This CDR3 has 16 amino acids. Deletions cut 5 bases from V and 1 base from J, with 16 bases between. CDR1 is SEHNR and CDR2 is FQNEAQ in the germline V gene (reference sequence). CDR3 sequence: CASSGGRGRGTDTQYF. DNA for the CDR3: TGTGCCAGCAGCGGGGGCAGGGGCCGAGGCACAGATACGCAGTATTTT.

The rearrangement links TRBV12-3 or TRBV12-4 to TRBJ2-1; 8 nucleotides match TRBD1. This CDR3 region has 13 residues. V lost 7 bases and J lost 16; bases outside the gene matches: 15. The CDR3 region is CASTRTGIPTPFF. The CDR3 nucleotides are TGTGCCAGCACCAGGACAGGGATCCCCACCCCATTCTTC.

This clonotype was counted only a few times. The gene calls are TRBV20-1 and TRBJ2-1; TRBD2 agrees at 8 bases. This CDR3 has 18 amino acids. Germline V lookup: CDR1 DFQATT, CDR2 SNEGSKA (reference sequence). V was clipped by 1 base and J by 0 bases; unmatched bases: 11. CDR3 in DNA: TGCAGTGCTAGAGTTGGCGCCAAGCGGGGGCTCTCCTACAATGAGCAGTTCTTC. Translated, it gives CSARVGAKRGLSYNEQFF.

This clonotype was counted a few times. The chain has TRBV18 and TRBJ1-1, with D perhaps matching TRBD1 (6 bases). Trimming removed 6 bases from V and 0 bases from J, with 11 bases in between. Germline lookup yields CDR1 KGHSH and CDR2 LQKENI. The length of the CDR3 is 14 residues. CDR3 region: CASSQQGLNTEAFF. Written as DNA, the CDR3 is TGTGCCAGCTCCCAACAGGGCCTGAACACTGAAGCTTTCTTT.

The V call is TRBV7-2, the J call TRBJ2-3; no definite D call. Germline assignment: CDR1 SGHTA and CDR2 FQGNSA. Trimming shortened V by 5 bases and J by 0 bases, and 18 bases separated the two germline ends. The CDR3 spans 17 residues. This chain's CDR3 is CASSAPPLGPSTDTQYF. The DNA of the CDR3 is TGTGCCAGCAGCGCCCCACCCCTAGGTCCCAGCACAGATACGCAGTATTTT. Together with reference TRBV7-2 and TRBJ2-3, the CDR3 gives the full variable domain: GAGVSQSPSNKVTEKGKDVELRCDPISGHTALYWYRQSLGQGLEFLIYFQGNSAPDKSGLPSDRFSAERTGGSVSTLTIQRTQQEDSAVYLCASSAPPLGPSTDTQYFGPGTRLTVL.

The chain carries TRBV12-3 or TRBV12-4 and TRBJ1-2; no reliable D call. Trimming stripped 6 bases from V and 4 bases from J, with 12 bases between. The CDR3 runs 13 residues. The CDR3 nucleotides are TGTGCCAGCAGGCTGAATGGCATCTATGGCTACACCTTC. Translating gives CASRLNGIYGYTF.

The rearrangement links TRBV7-2 to TRBJ1-1, with D possibly TRBD1 on 5 matching bases. The CDR3 runs to 13 residues. The V end was cut by 6 bases, the J end by 8 bases, with 16 bases between. Looked up from germline, CDR1 is SGHTA and CDR2 is FQGNSA. The CDR3 loop is CASRSDTRLEAFF. CDR3 DNA: TGTGCCAGCAGATCGGACACCCGCTTAGAAGCTTTCTTT.

A few counts support this clonotype. The chain uses TRBV29-1 and TRBJ1-1, with D possibly matching TRBD1 (6 bases). The CDR3 covers 11 residues. Deletions cut 8 bases from V and 4 bases from J, with 11 bases between. The germline V gene has CDR1 SQVTM and CDR2 ANQGSEA. The CDR3 loop reads CSPGAATEAFF. CDR3 DNA: TGCAGCCCAGGGGCGGCCACTGAAGCTTTCTTT.

This rearrangement joins TRBV6-4 to TRBJ2-7; perhaps TRBD1 as D (5 bases). CDR3 length equals 15 residues. Trimming stripped 0 bases from V and 5 bases from J, with 14 bases between. CDR1 MRHNA and CDR2 SNTAGT come from the germline V gene. The CDR3 bases are TGTGCCAGCAGTGACTCGGCAGGGAATTTACACGAGCAGTACTTC. This encodes CASSDSAGNLHEQYF.

The sample holds a few counts of this clonotype. V is TRBV7-9 and J is TRBJ1-5; 7 bases line up with TRBD1. The CDR3 sequence is 15 residues long. Germline V gene data show CDR1 as SEHNR and CDR2 as FQNEAQ (reference sequence). After removal of 7 bases from V and 3 bases from J, the junction contained 9 bases not matched to a gene. The CDR3 is CASNPGTAPNQPQHF. The DNA of the CDR3 is TGTGCCAGCAACCCAGGGACAGCGCCCAATCAGCCCCAGCATTTT.

This clonotype was picked up many times. V usage is TRBV4-1 and J usage is TRBJ1-6; unclear D gene. The V gene lost 6 bases and the J gene lost 0 bases, with 12 bases spanning the gap. There are 16 residues in the CDR3. The V gene's germline CDR1 is MGHRA and CDR2 YSYEKL. The CDR3 nucleotides read TGCGCCAGCAGGGGCCGGGCAAGCTCCTATAATTCACCCCTCCACTTT. It codes for CASRGRASSYNSPLHF.

The chain carries TRBV27 and TRBJ2-3, with D possibly TRBD2 on 6 matching bases. The CDR3 contains 17 residues. Germline-derived CDR1 and CDR2 are MNHEY and SMNVEV (reference sequence). V was clipped by 0 bases and J by 4 bases, with 17 bases between them. CDR3 region: CASSLSPTGVSPDTQYF. The CDR3 nucleotides read TGTGCCAGCAGTTTATCCCCCACGGGGGTGTCCCCAGATACGCAGTATTTT.

The V and J genes are TRBV9 and TRBJ2-7; TRBD1 is a possible D gene (6 bases). Trimming removed 4 bases at V and 2 bases at J, with 19 bases between. The CDR3 contains 16 residues. CDR1 and CDR2 from the germline V gene are SGDLS and YYNGEE. The CDR3 region has the DNA TGTGCCAGCAGCCCCCAGGACAGTATCGGGACCTACGAGCAGTACTTC. Its translation is CASSPQDSIGTYEQYF. The entire variable domain, with the rest obtained from reference TRBV9 and TRBJ2-7, is as follows: DSGVTQTPKHLITATGQRVTLRCSPRSGDLSVYWYQQSLDQGLQFLIQYYNGEERAKGNILERFSAQQFPDLHSELNLSSLELGDSALYFCASSPQDSIGTYEQYFGPGTRLTVT.

The chain recombines TRBV6-6 with TRBJ2-5; no definite D call. CDR1 and CDR2 from the germline V gene are MNHNY and SVGAGI (reference sequence). CDR3 size: 15 residues. The germline V and J ends were trimmed by 2 bases and 1 base, with 11 bases remaining between them. The CDR3, as DNA: TGTGCCAGCAGTTACGACTTTGACGGCCAAGAGACCCAGTACTTC. This translates into CASSYDFDGQETQYF.

The chain uses TRBV2 and TRBJ1-2; D is ambiguous. Per germline, CDR1 SNHLY and CDR2 FYNNEI. The length of the CDR3 is 14 residues. V gave up 4 bases and J gave up 4 bases, with 13 bases separating them. CDR3 sequence: CASSASGMFYGYTF. The CDR3 coding sequence is TGTGCCAGCAGTGCTTCCGGGATGTTCTATGGCTACACCTTC.

The J gene is TRBJ2-5, the V gene TRBV30, with 13 bases identical to TRBD2. After removal of 3 bases from V and 4 bases from J, the junction contained 5 bases not matched to a gene. Per the germline V gene, CDR1 is GTSNPN and CDR2 is SVGIG (reference sequence). CDR3 length equals 15 residues. CDR3: CAWSRTSGGGETQYF. Written as DNA, the CDR3 is TGTGCCTGGAGCCGGACTAGCGGGGGCGGAGAGACCCAGTACTTC. Variable domain in full (rest from reference TRBV30 and TRBJ2-5): SQTIHQWPATLVQPVGSPLSLECTVEGTSNPNLYWYRQAAGRGLQLLFYSVGIGQISSEVPQNLSASRPQDRQFILSSKKLLLSDSGFYLCAWSRTSGGGETQYFGPGTRLLVL.

Ten or more counts support this clonotype. V and J are TRBV6-2 or TRBV6-3 and TRBJ2-7, with D possibly TRBD1 on 5 matching bases. Trimming cost V 10 bases and J 4 bases, with 17 bases left between them. In germline, CDR1 is MNHEY, CDR2 SVGEGT. The CDR3 covers 13 residues. This CDR3 reads CATLPQGRYEQYV. CDR3 nucleotides: TGTGCCACCCTCCCCCAGGGTCGTTACGAGCAGTACGTC.

This clonotype was counted ten times or more. CDR3 nucleotides: TGTGCCAGCAGTCCAGGGGCCTACGAGCAGTACTTC. Its protein product is CASSPGAYEQYF. The chain has TRBV3-1 and TRBJ2-7; a weak D match, TRBD1 (6 bases). Per the germline V gene, CDR1 is LGHDT and CDR2 is YNNKEL (reference sequence). V lost 6 bases to trimming and J lost 2 bases, with 8 bases between them. This CDR3 contains 12 residues.

This clonotype was seen more than once but under ten times. The chain links TRBV19 to TRBJ2-3; D is unclear. This CDR3 is built from 14 residues. V was trimmed by 6 bases and J by 2 bases, leaving 12 bases between them. Germline V gene data show CDR1 as LNHDA and CDR2 as SQIVND (reference sequence). CDR3 protein: CASSKGISTDTQYF. The CDR3 DNA follows: TGTGCCAGTAGCAAAGGGATTTCCACAGATACGCAGTATTTT.

This clonotype was recorded many times. This chain links TRBV3-1 with TRBJ2-1; no definite D call. This CDR3 is 12 amino acids long. Germline V lookup: CDR1 LGHDT, CDR2 YNNKEL (reference sequence). V lost 1 base and J lost 7, with 5 bases in between. The CDR3 loop reads CASSQGGNEQFF. The CDR3 coding sequence is TGTGCCAGCAGCCAAGGCGGAAATGAGCAGTTCTTC.

This clonotype was observed a few times. The V call is TRBV29-1, the J call TRBJ2-1, with 8 positions matching TRBD2. The CDR3 is 14 amino acids. The germline CDR1 and CDR2 sequences are SQVTM and ANQGSEA. The junction had 14 bases not matched to a gene; V was cut back by 7 bases and J by 9 bases. CDR3 nucleotide sequence: TGCAGCGCCGAGGACACGGGGGGGTTGAGTGAGCAGTTCTTC. Translating gives CSAEDTGGLSEQFF.

The chain has TRBV5-1 and TRBJ2-5; D is undetermined. The V and J ends lost 3 bases and 2 bases respectively, with 20 bases between them. The CDR3 is made up of 17 amino acids. CDR1 and CDR2 (germline): SGHRS, YFSETQ. CDR3 in amino acids: CASSSRPAEGYQETQYF. Written as DNA, the CDR3 is TGCGCCAGCAGCTCCCGGCCCGCGGAAGGATATCAAGAGACCCAGTACTTC.

This clonotype was seen at least ten times. V gene TRBV7-9 combines with J gene TRBJ2-7, with 7 bases aligning to TRBD1. CDR1 is SEHNR and CDR2 is FQNEAQ in the germline V gene (reference sequence). V lost 5 bases to trimming and J lost 0 bases; unmatched junction nucleotides: 10. The CDR3 contains 16 residues. The CDR3 sequence: CASSPRQGSSSYEQYF. DNA for the CDR3: TGTGCCAGCAGCCCAAGACAGGGATCGAGCTCCTACGAGCAGTACTTC.

This clonotype has just a few counts. V gene TRBV6-5 combines with J gene TRBJ2-3, with no clear D. The germline V and J ends were trimmed by 5 bases and 0 bases, with 12 bases remaining between them. There are 15 residues in the CDR3. Germline CDR1 is MNHEY and CDR2 is SVGAGI. The CDR3 DNA follows: TGTGCCAGCAGTCCGTACATAGCTAGCACAGATACGCAGTATTTT. The encoded protein is CASSPYIASTDTQYF.

This clonotype was observed a few times. V usage is TRBV2 and J usage is TRBJ2-7; 10 nucleotides align to TRBD2. There are 15 residues in the CDR3. Per the germline V gene, CDR1 is SNHLY and CDR2 is FYNNEI. The ends lost 6 bases at V and 1 base at J; junction bases unmatched: 6. CDR3 amino acids: CASRVGLASSYEQYV. The CDR3 nucleotides are TGTGCCAGCAGGGTGGGACTAGCGAGTTCCTACGAGCAGTACGTC.

CDR3 residues: CASSPMVTDGSPLHF. The DNA for the CDR3 is TGTGCCAGCTCACCAATGGTGACAGATGGTTCACCCCTCCACTTT. The V and J genes are TRBV18 and TRBJ1-6; the D gene is possibly TRBD1 (5 bases). The germline gives CDR1 KGHSH, CDR2 LQKENI. The CDR3 sequence is 15 residues long. The germline V and J ends were trimmed by 2 bases and 9 bases, with 14 bases remaining between them.

This clonotype has a count of ten or more. The chain uses TRBV9 and TRBJ1-6; D remains ambiguous. The CDR3 sequence is 14 residues long. Germline V gene sequence: CDR1 SGDLS, CDR2 YYNGEE. V gave up 3 bases and J gave up 9 bases, with 13 bases separating them. The CDR3 nucleotides are TGTGCCAGCAGCGAAAGTCTGATGGCTTCACCCCTCCACTTT. Its translation: CASSESLMASPLHF.

The V and J genes are TRBV3-1 and TRBJ1-3; possibly TRBD1 for D (6 bases). The CDR3 contains 12 residues. V was pared by 4 bases and J by 6 bases, with 7 bases between. Germline V lookup: CDR1 LGHDT, CDR2 YNNKEL (reference sequence). The CDR3 DNA sequence: TGTGCCAGCAGCCCAGGGGTAAACACCATATATTTT. Translating it yields CASSPGVNTIYF.

The DNA for the CDR3 is TGCGCCAGCAGCCGGGACAGAGGATATGAAGCTTTCTTT. Amino acid sequence: CASSRDRGYEAFF. The chain is built from TRBV5-1 and TRBJ1-1; 7 nucleotides match TRBD1. The CDR3 runs to 13 residues. The germline CDR1 and CDR2 sequences are SGHRS and YFSETQ. The V gene end was trimmed by 4 bases and the J gene end by 7 bases; junction bases not matched to a gene: 7. The full variable domain, completed using reference TRBV5-1 and TRBJ1-1, is KAGVTQTPRYLIKTRGQQVTLSCSPISGHRSVSWYQQTPGQGLQFLFEYFSETQRNKGNFPGRFSGRQFSNSRSEMNVSTLELGDSALYLCASSRDRGYEAFFGQGTRLTVV.

This rearrangement joins TRBV18 to TRBJ1-4; D is unresolved. The germline V and J ends were trimmed by 6 bases and 4 bases, with 6 bases remaining between them. The CDR3 consists of 12 residues. From germline, CDR1 is KGHSH and CDR2 LQKENI. The CDR3 DNA sequence: TGTGCCAGCTCGCGGTTTAATGAAAAACTGTTTTTT. It yields the protein CASSRFNEKLFF.

The V call is TRBV7-9, the J call TRBJ1-4, with 9 positions matching TRBD1. Trimming took 5 bases from V and 7 from J; bases not matched to a gene: 5. This CDR3 contains 14 residues. CDR1 and CDR2 from the germline V gene are SEHNR and FQNEAQ (reference sequence). As DNA, the CDR3 is TGTGCCAGCAGCCCCGGGACAGGGCTTGAAAAACTGTTTTTT. Its protein product is CASSPGTGLEKLFF.